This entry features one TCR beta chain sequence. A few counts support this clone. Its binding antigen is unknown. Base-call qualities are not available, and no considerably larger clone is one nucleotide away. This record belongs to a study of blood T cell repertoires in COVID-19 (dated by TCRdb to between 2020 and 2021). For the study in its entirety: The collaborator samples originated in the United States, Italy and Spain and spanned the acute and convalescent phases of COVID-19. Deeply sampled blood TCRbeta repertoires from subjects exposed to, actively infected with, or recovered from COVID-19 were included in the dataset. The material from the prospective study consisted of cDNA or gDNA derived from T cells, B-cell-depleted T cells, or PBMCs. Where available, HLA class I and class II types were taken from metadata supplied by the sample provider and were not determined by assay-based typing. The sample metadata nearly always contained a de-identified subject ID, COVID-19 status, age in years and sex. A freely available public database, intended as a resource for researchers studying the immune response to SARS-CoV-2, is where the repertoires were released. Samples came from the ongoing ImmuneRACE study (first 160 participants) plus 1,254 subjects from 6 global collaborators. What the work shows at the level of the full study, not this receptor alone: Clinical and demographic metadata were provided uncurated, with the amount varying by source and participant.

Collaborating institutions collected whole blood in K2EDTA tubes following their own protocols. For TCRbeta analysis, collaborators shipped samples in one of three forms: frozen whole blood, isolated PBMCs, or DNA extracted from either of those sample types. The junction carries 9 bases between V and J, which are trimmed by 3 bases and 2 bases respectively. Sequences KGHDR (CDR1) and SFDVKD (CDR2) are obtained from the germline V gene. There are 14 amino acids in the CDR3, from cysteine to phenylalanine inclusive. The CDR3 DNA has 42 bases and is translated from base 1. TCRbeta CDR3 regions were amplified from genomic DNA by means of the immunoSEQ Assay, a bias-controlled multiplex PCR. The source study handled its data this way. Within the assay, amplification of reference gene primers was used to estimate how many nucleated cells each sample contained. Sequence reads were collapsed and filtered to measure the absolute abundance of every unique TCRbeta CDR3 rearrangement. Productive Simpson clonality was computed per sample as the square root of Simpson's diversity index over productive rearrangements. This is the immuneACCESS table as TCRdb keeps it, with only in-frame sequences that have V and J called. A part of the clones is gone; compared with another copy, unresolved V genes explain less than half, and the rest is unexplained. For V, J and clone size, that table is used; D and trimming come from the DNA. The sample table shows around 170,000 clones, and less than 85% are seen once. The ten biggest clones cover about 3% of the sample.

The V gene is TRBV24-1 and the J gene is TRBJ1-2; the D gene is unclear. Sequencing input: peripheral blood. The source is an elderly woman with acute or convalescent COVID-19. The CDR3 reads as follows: CATSDQVRNYGYTF. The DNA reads TGTGCCACCAGTGATCAGGTCAGGAACTATGGCTACACCTTC.